This T cell receptor (beta chain) was found in a study of T-cell memory formation after mild COVID-19. Overall study context: TCR clusters showed largely donor specificity.

Worth noting for this clonotype: Antigen unknown.

CDR1 DFQATT and CDR2 SNEGSKA come from the germline V gene (reference sequence). Trimming removed 5 bases from V and 0 bases from J, with 16 bases in between. The CDR3 contains 15 residues. Broader study findings: CD4+ contracting clones lay mainly in CM and EM, CD8+ ones in EMRA.

TCR alpha and TCR beta cDNA libraries carrying sample barcodes and UMIs were produced by 5'RACE using constant-segment primers. TCRdb reprocessed the 5' RACE reads via MiXCR and lists one record per CDR3 protein. Seen here are roughly 370,000 distinct CDR3 sequences, roughly 15% observed once, and the top ten hold approximately 21%. The clonotype was recovered from a man between 18 and 29 years old who had mild COVID-19 (a few samples of this study predate the infection). Cell type and time point are not known. Source material: PBMCs or a T cell subset sorted from them (not recorded which). This chain connects TRBV20-1 to TRBJ1-2, with D hard to call. The CDR3: CSAAPLGKANYGYTF. CDR3 DNA: TGCAGTGCTGCCCCTTTAGGGAAAGCTAACTATGGCTACACCTTC.